This entry lists 20 T cell receptor beta chains sequenced from one sample in a study of blood T cell repertoires in COVID-19. TCRdb keeps only in-frame clones here, not all; method: immunoSEQ multiplex PCR. The sample has around 140,000 clones, about 88% seen once; the top ten hold 2% to 2.5%. The sequencing input was PBMCs or T cells enriched from blood (not recorded which). The receptor source for this set is a man aged 35 to 55 with acute COVID-19.

The chain carries TRBV3-1 (or the pseudogene TRBV3-2) and TRBJ2-5; D is undetermined. Germline V gene lookup returns CDR1 LGHDT and CDR2 YNNKEL (reference sequence). The CDR3 runs to 14 residues. V shed 1 base and J shed 10 bases, with 16 bases lying between them. CDR3 sequence: CASSQAPAVAGQYF. The CDR3 region has the DNA TGTGCCAGCAGCCAAGCTCCAGCAGTGGCAGGCCAGTACTTC.

This chain links TRBV2 with TRBJ1-5; unclear D gene. The CDR3 runs 12 residues. Between the trimmed V and J ends, which lost 8 bases and 1 base, there was a span of 6 bases. CDR1 and CDR2 from the germline V gene are SNHLY and FYNNEI. The chain's CDR3 is CASEGSNQPQHF. CDR3 nucleotide sequence: TGTGCCAGCGAGGGAAGCAATCAGCCCCAGCATTTT.

CDR3 protein: CASSFGLAGGETQYF. The CDR3 coding sequence is TGTGCCAGCAGCTTCGGCCTAGCGGGAGGAGAGACCCAGTACTTC. V is TRBV7-2 and J is TRBJ2-5; 11 positions match TRBD2. The CDR3 extends over 15 amino acids. Germline V gene sequence: CDR1 SGHTA, CDR2 FQGNSA. The V gene end was trimmed by 3 bases and the J gene end by 4 bases; junction bases not matched to a gene: 4.

J is TRBJ2-7 and V is TRBV5-1; 10 bases map to TRBD1. The trim removed 4 bases at V and 5 bases at J, leaving 9 bases unmatched. This CDR3 is 15 amino acids long. The germline CDR1 and CDR2 sequences are SGHRS and YFSETQ. CDR3 sequence (DNA): TGCGCCAGCAGCGTTTGGGACAGGGGATTGAACGAGCAGTACTTC. Its translation: CASSVWDRGLNEQYF.

The V gene is TRBV15, the J gene TRBJ2-7; 7 nucleotides line up with TRBD1. This CDR3 contains 15 residues. Germline V gene lookup returns CDR1 LNHNV and CDR2 YYDKDF (reference sequence). Germline trimming cut 0 bases from V and 2 bases from J; bases unmatched to any gene: 4. The CDR3 sequence: CATSRDRDRAYEQYF. CDR3 coding DNA: TGTGCCACCAGCAGAGATCGGGACAGAGCCTACGAGCAGTACTTC.

This rearrangement joins TRBV11-1 to TRBJ2-5; TRBD1 matches 7 bases. Germline-derived CDR1 and CDR2 are SGHAT and FQDESV (reference sequence). The CDR3 extends over 13 amino acids. Unmatched junction bases numbered 3, after V lost 5 bases and J lost 3 bases. DNA for the CDR3: TGTGCCAGCAGCCCCACAGGGGAAGAGACCCAGTACTTC. This sequence encodes CASSPTGEETQYF.

The table lists this clone with a count of one. The gene calls are TRBV4-1 and TRBJ2-3; D ambiguous. With 0 bases removed from V and 0 bases from J, the gap between germline ends came to 10 bases. CDR3 length: 16 residues. CDR1 and CDR2 from the germline V gene are MGHRA and YSYEKL. CDR3 region: CASSQEPHGSTDTQYF. The CDR3 nucleotides read TGCGCCAGCAGCCAAGAGCCCCACGGTAGCACAGATACGCAGTATTTT.

The chain recombines TRBV19 with TRBJ2-5; 9 nucleotides agree with TRBD2. CDR3 size: 12 residues. CDR1 and CDR2 (germline): LNHDA, SQIVND (reference sequence). V dropped 11 bases and J dropped 4; count of bases not matched to a gene: 5. In nucleotides, the CDR3 is TGTGCCGTAGCGGGAGCGCGAGAGACCCAGTACTTC. Protein product: CAVAGARETQYF. Full variable domain (remainder filled in from reference TRBV19 and TRBJ2-5): DGGITQSPKYLFRKEGQNVTLSCEQNLNHDAMYWYRQDPGQGLRLIYYSQIVNDFQKGDIAEGYSVSREKKESFPLTVTSAQKNPTAFYLCAVAGARETQYFGPGTRLLVL.

This clone was seen only once. One junction end does not reproduce the germline sequence, and a read error may be involved. The chain couples TRBV28 to TRBJ1-2, with D unresolved. In germline, CDR1 is MDHEN, CDR2 SYDVKM. This CDR3 has 11 residues. In nucleotides, the CDR3 is TGTGCCAGCAGTTCTAACCATGGCTACACCTTC. This encodes CASSSNHGYTF.

The gene calls are TRBV11-3 and TRBJ2-1, with D possibly matching TRBD2 (7 bases). CDR3 size: 15 residues. Germline V gene data show CDR1 as SGHNT and CDR2 as YENEEA. V was cut by 5 bases and J by 2 bases, with 13 bases left in between. CDR3 sequence: CASSLRGGPYNEQFF. In nucleotides, the CDR3 is TGTGCCAGCAGCCTAAGGGGGGGGCCCTACAATGAGCAGTTCTTC.

This clone is a singleton in its sample. The V gene is TRBV9, the J gene TRBJ2-3; a possible D gene is TRBD2 (5 bases). The CDR3 spans 14 residues. Germline lookup yields CDR1 SGDLS and CDR2 YYNGEE. V was clipped by 0 bases and J by 8 bases, with 13 bases between them. The chain's CDR3 is CASSVVGVHGTQYF. CDR3 nucleotides: TGTGCCAGCAGCGTAGTGGGAGTTCATGGTACGCAGTATTTT.

This chain connects TRBV5-1 to TRBJ2-3; 9 positions agree with TRBD2. Germline values: CDR1 SGHRS, CDR2 YFSETQ. CDR3 length: 16 residues. The trim removed 5 bases at V and 2 bases at J, leaving 9 bases unmatched. CDR3 region: CASRFSGGEFTDTQYF. The CDR3 DNA is TGCGCCAGCAGATTTAGCGGGGGTGAATTCACAGATACGCAGTATTTT.

The chain recombines TRBV2 with TRBJ1-2; D is perhaps TRBD1 (5 bases). With 6 bases removed from V and 8 bases from J, the gap between germline ends came to 13 bases. The CDR3 consists of 12 residues. Germline V gives CDR1 SNHLY, CDR2 FYNNEI. CDR3 sequence reads: CASRLGGYGYTF. The CDR3 nucleotides are TGTGCCAGCAGACTCGGGGGGTACGGCTACACCTTC.

V is TRBV3-1 (or the pseudogene TRBV3-2) and J is TRBJ1-2; D is undetermined. V lost 2 bases, J lost 1 base, and 17 bases lay in between. The CDR3 contains 17 residues. Germline V gives CDR1 LGHDT, CDR2 YNNKEL (reference sequence). The CDR3 region is CASSQPGAGRDNYGYTF. The CDR3 region has the DNA TGTGCCAGCAGCCAACCCGGTGCGGGGAGGGATAACTATGGCTACACCTTC.

This clone was detected only a few times. The V gene is TRBV9, the J gene TRBJ2-7, with a weak D call TRBD2 (5 bases). The germline V and J ends were trimmed by 0 bases and 0 bases, with 16 bases remaining between them. Germline CDR1 and CDR2: SGDLS and YYNGEE. The CDR3 is made up of 17 amino acids. CDR3 sequence (DNA): TGTGCCAGCAGCGTAGGGTTGGGAGCGGTCGGCTCCTACGAGCAGTACTTC. This codes for CASSVGLGAVGSYEQYF.

The gene calls are TRBV18 and TRBJ2-5, with D possibly matching TRBD2 (5 bases). This CDR3 comprises 14 residues. The germline V and J ends were trimmed by 3 bases and 1 base, with 9 bases remaining between them. The V gene's germline CDR1 is KGHSH and CDR2 LQKENI. The CDR3 DNA follows: TGTGCCAGCTCACCTGGGAGTACCCAAGAGACCCAGTACTTC. This translates into CASSPGSTQETQYF.

This chain joins TRBV3-1 (or the pseudogene TRBV3-2) and TRBJ1-6; no clear D. The CDR3 covers 16 residues. Trimming left V 4 bases short and J 5 bases short, with 15 bases between. Germline CDR1 reads LGHDT; CDR2 reads YNNKEL (reference sequence). CDR3 DNA sequence: TGTGCCAGCAGCCTCCTAGGGTCCGGGAATAATTCACCCCTCCACTTT. This translates into CASSLLGSGNNSPLHF.

This clone showed up just a few times. V usage is TRBV5-5 and J usage is TRBJ1-5; maybe TRBD1 (6 bases). CDR3 length: 15 residues. The germline CDR1 and CDR2 sequences are SGHKS and YYEKEE (reference sequence). V shed 2 bases and J shed 4 bases, with 13 bases lying between them. In DNA, the CDR3 is TGTGCCAGCAGCTTCCCTACAGGGATAAATCAGCCCCAGCATTTT. Translating gives CASSFPTGINQPQHF. The whole variable domain, filled in from reference TRBV5-5 and TRBJ1-5, reads DAGVTQSPTHLIKTRGQQVTLRCSPISGHKSVSWYQQVLGQGPQFIFQYYEKEERGRGNFPDRFSARQFPNYSSELNVNALLLGDSALYLCASSFPTGINQPQHFGDGTRLSIL.

The chain joins TRBV3-1 (or the pseudogene TRBV3-2) to TRBJ2-7; a weak D match, TRBD1 (5 bases). The CDR3 sequence is 13 residues long. The germline CDR1 and CDR2 sequences are LGHDT and YNNKEL (reference sequence). V lost 6 bases and J lost 4, with 13 bases in between. The CDR3 DNA sequence: TGTGCCAGCAGAAGTCCGGCAGGGTACGAGCAGTACTTC. Residues: CASRSPAGYEQYF.

The chain recombines TRBV7-2 with TRBJ2-7; D not certain. Germline lookup yields CDR1 SGHTA and CDR2 FQGNSA. Trimming took 3 bases from V and 0 from J, leaving 3 bases between them. CDR3 size: 12 residues. The DNA of the CDR3 is TGTGCCAGCAGCTTCAGCTCCTACGAGCAGTACTTC. Its protein product is CASSFSSYEQYF.